This T cell receptor (beta chain) was observed in a study of blood T cell repertoires in COVID-19 (dated by TCRdb to the early 2020s). Describing the broader study: Samples covering the acute and convalescent phases of COVID-19 were provided by collaborators in the United States, Italy and Spain. The material from the prospective study consisted of cDNA or gDNA derived from T cells, B-cell-depleted T cells, or PBMCs. Deeply sampled blood TCRbeta repertoires from subjects exposed to, actively infected with, or recovered from COVID-19 were included in the dataset. A freely available public database, intended as a resource for researchers studying the immune response to SARS-CoV-2, is where the repertoires were released. The samples were drawn from the first 160 participants of the ongoing ImmuneRACE study and from over 950 subjects provided by 6 global collaborators. Nearly every sample came with metadata listing a de-identified subject ID, COVID-19 status, age in years and sex. HLA class I and class II types, where available, came from metadata supplied by the sample provider rather than from assay-based typing.

The immunoSEQ Assay, a bias-controlled multiplex PCR, was used to amplify TCRbeta CDR3 regions from genomic DNA. In the paper's pipeline: Nucleated cell counts per sample were estimated from amplification of reference gene primers within the assay. Sequence reads were collapsed and filtered to measure the absolute abundance of every unique TCRbeta CDR3 rearrangement. For each sample, productive Simpson clonality was calculated by taking the square root of Simpson's diversity index across productive rearrangements. The clones in this table, taken by TCRdb from immuneACCESS, are in-frame only. Not every clone is retained; where verified, under half of the shortfall comes from an unresolved V gene, and the cause of the rest is unknown. V, J and clone size are those of that table, while D and trimming were read from the DNA. This sample lists approximately 310,000 clones; 85% were detected once. About 1.9% of the sample is in the top ten clones.

The research as a whole found: The amount of clinical and demographic metadata varied by source and participant and was provided uncurated.

Comments on this clone: No antigen is known for it. Base qualities are not provided; no much larger clone lies one nucleotide away.

The cysteine opens and the phenylalanine closes a CDR3 of 17 amino acids. Solely the CDR3 DNA is kept, with 51 bases framed from the first base. Trimmed from V: 5 bases; trimmed from J: 3 bases; junction bases lacking a gene match: 12. For CDR1 and CDR2, the germline V gene lists MDHEN and SYDVKM. Participants in the prospective study were aged roughly 18 to 100 years, lived in about two dozen United States geographic areas, and enrolled through a virtual design. In the prospective study, participants were assigned to cohorts based on the clinical history participants reported in a screening survey and a study questionnaire. Exposed participants had been in contact with someone with a PCR-confirmed or clinician-diagnosed COVID-19 case within 2 weeks of study entry. Mobile phlebotomists in the prospective study collected whole blood, serum and a nasopharyngeal or oropharyngeal swab from every participant. Prospective study participants could optionally give additional blood draws and questionnaires over an approximately two-month period. Prospective study blood samples were shipped either frozen or at room temperature before DNA extraction.

Recombination connected TRBV28 to TRBJ2-3; 9 bases in between match TRBD2. The sample taken for sequencing was PBMCs or T cells enriched from blood (not recorded which). This receptor was obtained from a young woman who had been exposed to COVID-19. The sequenced DNA is TGTGCCAGCAGTACGGACGATCTAGCGGGAAAAACAGATACGCAGTATTTT. The encoded protein is CASSTDDLAGKTDTQYF. Supplemented by the reference TRBV28 and TRBJ2-3 proteins around the CDR3, the complete variable domain is DVKVTQSSRYLVKRTGEKVFLECVQDMDHENMFWYRQDPGLGLRLIYFSYDVKMKEKGDIPEGYSVSREKKERFSLILESASTNQTSMYLCASSTDDLAGKTDTQYFGPGTRLTVL.